This TCR beta chain appears in the sequencing data of a study of blood T cell repertoires in COVID-19. TCRdb's copy holds only in-frame clones and misses some; the assay was immunoSEQ multiplex PCR. The sample has roughly 90,000 clones; approximately 86% are singletons. With V trimmed by 2 bases and J by 2 bases, 6 bases remained unmatched. The V gene's germline CDR1 is MNHEY and CDR2 SVGEGT. The CDR3 has 17 residues. The rearrangement joins TRBV6-2 or TRBV6-3 to TRBJ2-3; 11 nucleotides align to TRBD1. Sequencing was done on a sample of peripheral blood. This sequence originates from a man aged 45 to 65 with acute or convalescent COVID-19. CDR3 amino acids: CASSYGQGAEFTDTQYF. The DNA of the CDR3 is TGTGCCAGCAGTTACGGACAGGGGGCCGAGTTCACAGATACGCAGTATTTT.